This T cell receptor (beta chain) was captured by sequencing in a study of CD8 T cells in ankylosing spondylitis (dated by TCRdb to about 2017). Describing the broader study: To find TCR variants linked to disease, the study profiled T cell receptor beta repertoires in ankylosing spondylitis patients and healthy donors. Peripheral blood was sampled, and synovial fluid was additionally collected from ankylosing spondylitis patients. In total, the full study cohort was made up of roughly 110 healthy donors and about two dozen ankylosing spondylitis patients. Overall results and qualifications from the work: Some motif variants had previously been reported in the synovial fluid and blood of reactive arthritis patients, which suggests shared mechanisms of disease initiation. The disease-linked clones had a CD8+ phenotype and were found at relatively low frequencies in peripheral blood. A TCR beta motif made up of 7 to 9 highly homologous amino acid variants appeared to be characteristic of blood from ankylosing spondylitis patients. The disease-linked clones were reported to be significantly enriched in matched synovial fluid samples from ankylosing spondylitis patients.

The CDR3 contains 15 residues, cysteine and phenylalanine counted. The only DNA kept is the CDR3, 45 bases in frame from the first base. CDR1 and CDR2 (MNHNS, SASEGT) derive from the germline V gene. V loses 4 bases at its end and J loses 2 bases; junction bases beyond the gene matches: 3. TCRdb lists the instrument as Illumina HiSeq 2500. Quantitative 5'-RACE with molecular barcodes was used to prepare TCR beta libraries. Processing in the source paper ran as follows. To identify disease-linked TCR variants, a new computational method was used, one built on a probabilistic model of VDJ rearrangement. TCRdb reprocessing: public reads trimmed at Q25 with fastp, clones called with MiXCR, in-frame beta chains kept. Rows are unified per CDR3 protein, each entry keeping the most common DNA and genes. None of the V and J calls come from the authors' own analysis; TCRdb made them. The sample table holds 250,000 to 300,000 distinct CDR3 sequences, of which 20% were seen once. Of the sample, 7.8% falls within the top ten clones.

Many counts were recorded for this clonotype. Its antigen is currently not known. The record has no base qualities; no much larger clone is one base away. The clonotype comes from a male donor with ankylosing spondylitis or in good health (not recorded which). The sequence joins TRBV6-1 to TRBJ2-3, with 10 junctional bases fitting TRBD2. The material sequenced was blood, either unsorted or a sorted T cell fraction (not recorded which). CDR3 region: CASSASGGPTDTQYF. The DNA sequence is as follows: TGTGCCAGCAGTGCTAGCGGGGGCCCCACAGATACGCAGTATTTT.